These T cell receptor beta chains were read from a single sample in a study of T cells in Graves' hyperthyroidism and ophthalmopathy. MiXCR, run by TCRdb on the multiplex PCR reads, gives a single entry per CDR3 protein. The table records about 770,000 distinct CDR3 sequences, roughly 20% of them present only once. Sequencing was carried out using blood. The receptors derive from a woman between 50 and 59 years old with Graves' hyperthyroidism that later progressed to Graves' ophthalmopathy. Each CDR3 is given with its conserved first and last residue. D genes are given only for firm matches. The size field is filled for only some rows; it gives once, few, many or a size class.

clone_size d_call j_call v_call cdr3_nt cdr3_aa
few NA TRBJ2-5 TRBV6-9 TGTGCCAGCAGTTACAATCGTCGAGAGACCCAGTACTTC CASSYNRRETQYF
few NA TRBJ2-3 TRBV20-1 TGCAGTGCCCCCCCGGGGGTGGCAGATACGCAGTATTTT CSAPPGVADTQYF
many TRBD2 TRBJ2-5 TRBV20-1 TGCAGTGCTACTTGGCAGGCCGGACTAGCGGGGGGAAGAGGGGAGACCCAGTACTTC CSATWQAGLAGGRGETQYF
NA NA TRBJ2-7 TRBV7-6 TGTGCCAGCAGCTCCGGCCGGGACCACAGTTACGAGCAGTACTTC CASSSGRDHSYEQYF
few NA TRBJ2-5 TRBV29-1 TGCAGCGTTGATGAAGAGACCCAGTACTTC CSVDEETQYF
NA NA TRBJ2-7 TRBV10-3 TGTGCCATCAGCTGGGCTCCCGGCGACGAGCAGTACTTC CAISWAPGDEQYF
few TRBD1 TRBJ2-3 TRBV5-5 TGTGCCAGCAGCTTAACCGGGACAGGGAAATATACGCAGTATTTT CASSLTGTGKYTQYF
NA NA TRBJ2-3 TRBV28 TGTGCCAGCAACGAACGGGGGTCTAGCACAGATACGCAGTATTTT CASNERGSSTDTQYF
few NA TRBJ2-2 TRBV3-1 TGTGCCAGCAGCCCGGGGTGGAGGGCGAACACCGGGGAGCTGTTTTTT CASSPGWRANTGELFF
many NA TRBJ2-2 TRBV10-2 TGCGCCAGCAGTGAGCCGGGGGACACCTCCCCCGGGGAGCTGTTTTTT CASSEPGDTSPGELFF
many NA TRBJ2-7 TRBV11-2 TGTGCCAGCAGTACCCTGCTCGCGTCCTACGAGCAGTACTTC CASSTLLASYEQYF
few NA TRBJ1-6 TRBV27 TGTGCCAGCAGGGCGTATAATTCACCCCTCCACTTT CASRAYNSPLHF
NA NA TRBJ2-3 TRBV10-3 TGTGCCATCAGCCGGGACCCGCGCACAGATACGCAGTATTTT CAISRDPRTDTQYF
many NA TRBJ2-1 TRBV11-2 TGTGCCACCAGAATAGGGGATACCTACAATGAGCAGTTCTTC CATRIGDTYNEQFF
NA NA TRBJ2-7 TRBV2 TGTGCCAGCAATATTGGGAATCCTCAAGGGGAGCAGTACTTC CASNIGNPQGEQYF
many NA TRBJ2-3 TRBV12-3/TRBV12-4 TGTGCCAGCAGCCACGCGGGTCGGCGCACAGATACGCAGTATTTT CASSHAGRRTDTQYF
few TRBD1 TRBJ1-2 TRBV15 TGTGCCACCAGCAGAGGGACAGGGGTAATTGATGGCTACACCTTC CATSRGTGVIDGYTF
NA NA TRBJ1-1 TRBV19 TGTGCCAGTTTCAACCAGGCGGGATTTAACACTGAAGCTTTCTTT CASFNQAGFNTEAFF
NA TRBD1 TRBJ1-1 TRBV7-9 TGTGCCAGCAGCTGGGGACAGGGAGAGGCTGAAGCTTTCTTT CASSWGQGEAEAFF
few TRBD2 TRBJ2-2 TRBV12-3/TRBV12-4 TGTGCCAGCTGGAAGGGGAGCGGGGGGGGGAACACCGGGGAGCTGTTTTTT CASWKGSGGGNTGELFF
NA NA TRBJ2-3 TRBV6-1 TGTGCCAGCAGTTATGAGGCGGGGCTAGATACGCAGTATTTT CASSYEAGLDTQYF
NA NA TRBJ1-4 TRBV20-1 TGCAGTGCTAGGCGCGCAACTAATGAAAAACTGTTTTTT CSARRATNEKLFF
NA TRBD1 TRBJ1-2 TRBV20-1 TGCAGTGCTACCCGACAGGGGGGCAACTATGGCTACACCTTC CSATRQGGNYGYTF
few NA TRBJ1-5 TRBV6-1 TGTGCCAGCAGTGTGGGACGGCTTAGCAATCAGCCCCAGCATTTT CASSVGRLSNQPQHF
many NA TRBJ1-5 TRBV2 TGTGCCAGCAGTGAAATGGGCGTCTATAGCAATCAGCCCCAGCATTTT CASSEMGVYSNQPQHF
NA TRBD1 TRBJ1-6 TRBV7-9 TGTGCCAGCAGCCCATGGGGACAGCCGAATAATTCACCCCTCCACTTT CASSPWGQPNNSPLHF
NA TRBD2 TRBJ2-1 TRBV20-1 TGCAGTACTAGATCACTAGCGGGGGTCTCATACAATGAGCAGTTCTTC CSTRSLAGVSYNEQFF
many NA TRBJ2-7 TRBV20-1 TGCAGTGCAAGAGTTGCCGGGGCACCCTACGAGCAGTACTTC CSARVAGAPYEQYF
NA NA TRBJ1-2 TRBV7-2 TGTGCCAGCAGCACGGGATTCCGAGCTAACTATGGCTACACCTTC CASSTGFRANYGYTF
many TRBD1 TRBJ2-1 TRBV7-2 TGTGCCAGCAGCTTAGCGAAGTGGGGGACAGATTACAATGAGCAGTTCTTC CASSLAKWGTDYNEQFF
many TRBD1 TRBJ1-2 TRBV20-1 TGCAGTGCCTCCGGGACAGCTAACTATGGCTACACCTTC CSASGTANYGYTF
many NA TRBJ1-1 TRBV5-5 TGTGCCAGCAGCTTGGGGGTGGTAACGAACACTGAAGCTTTCTTT CASSLGVVTNTEAFF
NA TRBD1 TRBJ1-5 TRBV7-8 TGTGCCAGCAGCATCGGGACAGGGCTGAGCAATCAGCCCCAGCATTTT CASSIGTGLSNQPQHF
few NA TRBJ1-1 TRBV6-1 TGTGCCAGCAGAGCCGATCAGATGAACACTGAAGCTTTCTTT CASRADQMNTEAFF
NA TRBD1 TRBJ1-5 TRBV10-3 TGTGCCACGACGGGACAGGGGAATAGCAATCAGCCCCAGCATTTT CATTGQGNSNQPQHF
many NA TRBJ1-1 TRBV5-1 TGCGCCAGCACCCCTGGGGGGCAGCTGAACACTGAAGCTTTCTTT CASTPGGQLNTEAFF
NA TRBD1 TRBJ2-7 TRBV6-5 TGTGCCAGCAGTTCCTACAGGGGGCAGTACGAGCAGTACTTC CASSSYRGQYEQYF
many NA TRBJ2-6 TRBV11-2 TGTGCCAGCAGCTTGGGCCCCGGGTCCATGGCCAACGTCCTGACTTTC CASSLGPGSMANVLTF
few TRBD2 TRBJ2-1 TRBV29-1 TGCAGCGTTGATGGATTAGCGGGGGGGAGGGATGAGCAGTTCTTC CSVDGLAGGRDEQFF
many TRBD1 TRBJ2-2 TRBV7-8 TGTGCCAGCAGCTTAGTCCTGGGACAGACCACCGGGGAGCTGTTTTTT CASSLVLGQTTGELFF
few TRBD1 TRBJ2-1 TRBV19 TGTGCCACTAGATTGGAAGGGACAGGGTTTTTTGAGCAGTTCTTC CATRLEGTGFFEQFF
many NA TRBJ1-1 TRBV4-1 TGCGCCAGCAGCCAAGATCTTAGGGTGACTGAAGCTTTCTTT CASSQDLRVTEAFF
few NA TRBJ1-1 TRBV7-9 TGTGCCAGCAGCCCGAGCTTGGGTTTGAGCACTGAAGCTTTCTTT CASSPSLGLSTEAFF
many NA TRBJ2-2 TRBV20-1 TGCAGTGCTAGAGTACGACAGAACACCGGGGAGCTGTTTTTT CSARVRQNTGELFF
few NA TRBJ2-1 TRBV29-1 TGCAGCGCCGGGTCTGGCGGCAATGAGCAGTTCTTC CSAGSGGNEQFF
few NA TRBJ1-1 TRBV19 TGTGCCAGTAGGCAGGCAGGAAGGGACACTGAAGCTTTCTTT CASRQAGRDTEAFF
many NA TRBJ1-1 TRBV18 TGTGCCAGCTCACCATCGGAGGGGTTGGAAGCTTTCTTT CASSPSEGLEAFF
NA NA TRBJ1-1 TRBV6-2/TRBV6-3 TGTGCCAGCAGTCCGGGACTCCCATCGGAAGCTTTCTTT CASSPGLPSEAFF
NA NA TRBJ2-7 TRBV10-2 TGCGCCAGCCTGGCGGGGGCTTTCTACGAGCAGTACTTC CASLAGAFYEQYF
many NA TRBJ2-7 TRBV5-6 TGTGCCAGCAGTTCACTCGGGCCTGCCTACGAGCAGTACTTC CASSSLGPAYEQYF
many TRBD1 TRBJ1-5 TRBV9 TGTGCCAGCAGCTCCGACAGGGCCTATCAGCCCCAGCATTTT CASSSDRAYQPQHF
NA NA TRBJ1-2 TRBV24-1 TGTGCCACCAGTGATTATGTGGTTGGCATTGGCTACACCTTC CATSDYVVGIGYTF
many TRBD1 TRBJ2-1 TRBV20-1 TGCAGTGCCCTCAGGGACAGCCTCCCCTCCTACAATGAGCAGTTCTTC CSALRDSLPSYNEQFF
NA NA TRBJ2-7 TRBV2 TGTGCCAGCAGTGAAGCGTGGGTGAGGGAGCAGTACTTC CASSEAWVREQYF
few NA TRBJ2-1 TRBV27 TGTGCCAGCAGTCCACACCCCTCGGGACACTACTACAATGAGCAGTTCTTC CASSPHPSGHYYNEQFF
many NA TRBJ1-5 TRBV6-1 TGTGCCAGCAGTGAAGGGCGAAATAGCAATCAGCCCCAGCATTTT CASSEGRNSNQPQHF
few NA TRBJ2-3 TRBV19 TGTGCCAGTACCGTCCGGCGGGGAAGCACAGATACGCAGTATTTT CASTVRRGSTDTQYF
NA NA TRBJ1-5 TRBV11-2 TGTGCCAGCAGCCCTGAATCCGGGAATCAGCCCCAGCATTTT CASSPESGNQPQHF
NA NA TRBJ1-2 TRBV20-1 TGCAGTGCTAGAATTGGAGCCGGGGGCTATGGCTACACCTTC CSARIGAGGYGYTF